This T cell receptor beta chain came from a study of OX40 agonist ivuxolimab in advanced cancers. The germline gives CDR1 MNHEY, CDR2 SMNVEV (reference sequence). The CDR3 sequence is 13 residues long. V shed 6 bases and J shed 1 base, with 9 bases lying between them. Worth noting for this clone: The antigen is undetermined.

The sampling schedule covered blood at baseline, cycle 4 day 1, and cycle 7 day 1. Libraries were prepared by immunoSEQ multiplex PCR; TCRdb keeps only in-frame clonotypes and omits some of them. Of approximately 84,000 clones listed, approximately 89% are singletons. General study findings and limits: Antigen specificity of clonally expanded peripheral T cells was not established.

Sequences were derived from CD4+ or CD8+ T cells sorted from blood, sampled in a trial of the OX40 agonist ivuxolimab. This sequence originates from an adult with an advanced solid tumor such as melanoma, head and neck, liver or kidney cancer. The V and J genes are TRBV27 and TRBJ1-1; D is undetermined. The CDR3 bases are TGTGCCAGCAGCCGCCCAGGGAACACTGAAGCTTTCTTT. Protein: CASSRPGNTEAFF.